This T cell receptor beta chain was profiled in a study of radiation and T cells in renal cell carcinoma. Study-level background: Nephrectomy followed 15 Gy stereotactic body radiation by 4 weeks.

Regarding the study as a whole: No pretreatment tumor biopsies were available for baseline clonotypes. Top tumor clonotypes rose in blood 2 weeks post-radiation, then contracted.

About this clone itself: The target antigen is unknown.

Assay used: immunoSEQ multiplex PCR; TCRdb lists only in-frame clones, some missing. The table has 95,000 to 150,000 clones, roughly 80% seen once; the top ten hold around 3%. Germline CDR1 MNHEY, CDR2 SVGAGI. The V end was cut by 0 bases, the J end by 4 bases, with 10 bases between. The CDR3 is 14 amino acids. Time point reported: baseline pretreatment blood. Treatment meaning: 15 Gy SBRT to primary tumor, nephrectomy 4 weeks later. The patient's renal cell carcinoma had clear cell pathology. The specimen comprised blood, sampled from a patient whose treatment included radiotherapy and nephrectomy. The TCR comes from a woman aged 60 to 75 with renal cell carcinoma. The chain couples TRBV6-5 to TRBJ2-7; D uncertain. The CDR3, as DNA: TGTGCCAGCAGTTACTCGGCGCGCTTATACGAGCAGTACTTC. It encodes CASSYSARLYEQYF.